These T cell receptor beta chains were read from a single sample in a study of blood T cell repertoires in COVID-19. Profiled with immunoSEQ multiplex PCR; TCRdb holds only in-frame clones, not every one. The sample lists roughly 200,000 clones; 75% to 90% were seen once. Specimen: PBMCs or T cells enriched from blood (not recorded which). These TCRs come from a young man who had recovered from COVID-19. Both conserved end residues are part of each CDR3. The D gene is left open where the match is weak. Some rows mark clone size as missing; the rest say once, few, many or name a class of expanded clone.

V	D	J	size	CDR3	DNA
TRBV7-2	TRBD2	TRBJ2-7	NA	CASSRLAGYEQYF	TGTGCCAGCTCCCGACTAGCCGGCTACGAGCAGTACTTC
TRBV10-1	TRBD1	TRBJ2-1	NA	CASSWDRGNNEQFF	TGCGCCAGCAGTTGGGACAGGGGAAACAATGAGCAGTTCTTC
TRBV5-1	NA	TRBJ1-2	NA	CASSPDRGWDYGYTF	TGCGCCAGCAGCCCGGATAGGGGCTGGGACTATGGCTACACCTTC
TRBV7-2	NA	TRBJ2-1	NA	CASRRSGNEQFF	TGTGCCAGCAGGAGGAGTGGCAATGAGCAGTTCTTC
TRBV30	TRBD1	TRBJ2-7	NA	CAWSVGTGRGQAYEQYF	TGTGCCTGGAGTGTAGGGACCGGCAGGGGGCAAGCCTACGAGCAGTACTTC
TRBV18	TRBD1	TRBJ1-2	NA	CASSARDRSYYGYTF	TGTGCCAGCTCAGCGCGGGACAGGAGTTACTATGGCTACACCTTC
TRBV7-9	NA	TRBJ1-4	NA	CASSSRQVSLEKLFF	TGTGCCAGCAGCTCAAGACAGGTCTCTTTGGAAAAACTGTTTTTT
TRBV6-2/TRBV6-3	NA	TRBJ1-2	NA	CASSSGERAGYTF	TGTGCCAGCAGTTCCGGAGAAAGAGCGGGCTACACCTTC
TRBV11-2	TRBD1	TRBJ2-7	once	CASSLGGQGGKEQYF	TGTGCCAGCAGCTTAGGAGGACAGGGGGGGAAGGAGCAGTACTTC
TRBV28	TRBD2	TRBJ2-7	NA	CASSLLGGTLYTGQYF	TGTGCCAGCAGTTTATTGGGGGGGACTCTCTATACGGGGCAGTACTTC